These 14 T cell receptor beta chains originate from one sample sequenced in a study of radiotherapy plus CTLA-4 blockade in lung cancer. Clones were read by immunoSEQ multiplex PCR, and TCRdb kept only the in-frame ones, dropping some. Altogether approximately 90,000 clones are present, under 90% being singletons, with the ten largest covering over 0.75%. This sample comprised peripheral blood, obtained from a patient treated with radiotherapy plus ipilimumab. The receptors here all came from a human donor with non-small cell lung cancer who had stable disease on radiotherapy plus ipilimumab.

The chain uses TRBV5-4 and TRBJ1-2, with D perhaps TRBD1 (6 bases). The CDR3 loop spans 13 amino acids. V lost 4 bases and J 2 bases, leaving 9 bases between the germline ends. Germline V CDR1 and CDR2: SGHNT, YYREEE (reference sequence). The CDR3 DNA reads TGTGCCAGCAGCGGGACACTCAACTATGGCTACACCTTC. Protein product: CASSGTLNYGYTF.

This clone was seen only once. This chain joins TRBV27 and TRBJ2-1, with 7 bases aligning to TRBD2. The V gene's germline CDR1 is MNHEY and CDR2 SMNVEV (reference sequence). The CDR3 has 13 residues. Unmatched junction bases numbered 5, after V lost 8 bases and J lost 4 bases. DNA of the CDR3: TGTGCCAGCCGGGGGGATTTTTACAATGAGCAGTTCTTC. Translating it yields CASRGDFYNEQFF.

V is TRBV6-5 and J is TRBJ1-4; weak D call: TRBD1 (6 bases). The length of the CDR3 is 14 residues. Germline V gene lookup returns CDR1 MNHEY and CDR2 SVGAGI. V dropped 5 bases and J dropped 3 bases, with 10 bases sitting between them. Here the CDR3 DNA reads TGTGCCAGCAGTGGAGAGGGGGCTAATGAAAAACTGTTTTTT. It encodes CASSGEGANEKLFF.

The chain employs TRBV2 and TRBJ2-5; no reliable D call. This CDR3 has 14 amino acids. Germline CDR1 is SNHLY and CDR2 is FYNNEI. Trimming took 4 bases from V and 5 from J, leaving 14 bases between them. CDR3 nucleotide sequence: TGTGCCAGCAGTGGTGACATCCCCCCCGAGACCCAGTACTTC. It yields the protein CASSGDIPPETQYF. Filled out from reference TRBV2 and TRBJ2-5, the complete variable domain reads EPEVTQTPSHQVTQMGQEVILRCVPISNHLYFYWYRQILGQKVEFLVSFYNNEISEKSEIFDDQFSVERPDGSNFTLKIRSTKLEDSAMYFCASSGDIPPETQYFGPGTRLLVL.

The chain couples TRBV7-2 to TRBJ2-2, with no clear D. V was trimmed by 5 bases and J by 1 base, leaving 8 bases between them. In germline, CDR1 is SGHTA, CDR2 FQGNSA. The CDR3 spans 14 residues. In DNA, the CDR3 is TGTGCCAGCAGCCCCAGACAGAACACCGGGGAGCTGTTTTTT. It encodes CASSPRQNTGELFF. Full variable domain (outside the CDR3, taken from reference TRBV7-2 and TRBJ2-2): GAGVSQSPSNKVTEKGKDVELRCDPISGHTALYWYRQSLGQGLEFLIYFQGNSAPDKSGLPSDRFSAERTGGSVSTLTIQRTQQEDSAVYLCASSPRQNTGELFFGEGSRLTVL.

The chain couples TRBV9 to TRBJ2-1, with D perhaps matching TRBD1 or TRBD2 (6 bases each). The CDR3 contains 16 residues. Trimming cost V 3 bases and J 0 bases, with 13 bases left between them. Per germline, CDR1 SGDLS and CDR2 YYNGEE. The CDR3 region has the DNA TGTGCCAGCAGCGGGAGGGGGGCGAGCTCCTACAATGAGCAGTTCTTC. This encodes CASSGRGASSYNEQFF.

The gene calls are TRBV10-2 and TRBJ1-5; D call uncertain. The CDR3 totals 15 residues. V was cut by 2 bases and J by 4 bases, with 12 bases left in between. Germline V lookup: CDR1 WSHSY, CDR2 SAAADI. The CDR3 is CASSEEAAINQPQHF. Here the CDR3 DNA reads TGCGCCAGCAGTGAGGAGGCAGCCATTAATCAGCCCCAGCATTTT.

The sample holds one count of this clone. The chain links TRBV11-2 to TRBJ2-7; weak D call: TRBD1 (5 bases). Germline V gene data show CDR1 as SGHAT and CDR2 as FQNNGV. This CDR3 has 14 amino acids. Trimming cost V 1 base and J 2 bases, with 9 bases left between them. CDR3 loop: CASSLGGRAYEQYF. CDR3 bases: TGTGCCAGCAGCTTAGGAGGCAGGGCCTACGAGCAGTACTTC.

The chain joins TRBV25-1 to TRBJ1-4, with D tentatively TRBD1 (6 bases). Trimming stripped 6 bases from V and 3 bases from J, with 14 bases between. This CDR3 has 15 residues. CDR1 and CDR2 (germline): MGHDK, SYGVNS. The CDR3 nucleotides are TGTGCCAGCAGGCATACAGGGAACTCTAATGAAAAACTGTTTTTT. This translates into CASRHTGNSNEKLFF. Based on the CDR3 plus reference TRBV25-1 and TRBJ1-4, the full variable domain is EADIYQTPRYLVIGTGKKITLECSQTMGHDKMYWYQQDPGMELHLIHYSYGVNSTEKGDLSSESTVSRIRTEHFPLTLESARPSHTSQYLCASRHTGNSNEKLFFGSGTQLSVL.

The chain is built from TRBV7-9 and TRBJ1-1, with 8 bases matching TRBD1. The CDR3 loop spans 13 amino acids. Per the germline V gene, CDR1 is SEHNR and CDR2 is FQNEAQ (reference sequence). Unmatched junction bases numbered 0, after V lost 1 base and J lost 5 bases. The CDR3 bases are TGTGCCAGCAGCTTAGACAGGGGGACTGAAGCTTTCTTT. Translating gives CASSLDRGTEAFF.

Here the CDR3 reads CSAGRSGGGAREQYF. The CDR3 region has the DNA TGCAGCGCCGGGAGGTCTGGCGGGGGGGCCCGCGAGCAGTACTTC. This chain joins TRBV29-1 and TRBJ2-7; 9 bases align to TRBD2. The CDR3 spans 15 residues. Losses at the gene ends were 7 bases for V and 6 bases for J; bases not matched to a gene: 16. In germline, CDR1 is SQVTM, CDR2 ANQGSEA.

The rearrangement uses TRBV6-6 and TRBJ2-3; 9 bases are shared with TRBD1. Germline-derived CDR1 and CDR2 are MNHNY and SVGAGI (reference sequence). Trimming removed 2 bases from V and 5 bases from J; junction bases left unmatched: 5. This CDR3 is 15 amino acids long. CDR3 nucleotide sequence: TGTGCCAGCAGTTACGACAGGGGGGGAGGAGATACGCAGTATTTT. As protein: CASSYDRGGGDTQYF.

This clone turned up a few times. This chain joins TRBV18 and TRBJ2-7; 7 nucleotides align to TRBD2. This CDR3 is 13 amino acids long. The germline gives CDR1 KGHSH, CDR2 LQKENI. V gave up 1 base and J gave up 7 bases; unmatched junction bases: 4. The CDR3 loop reads CASSPRGREEQYF. In DNA form, the CDR3 reads TGTGCCAGCTCACCACGAGGGCGGGAGGAGCAGTACTTC.

This chain links TRBV14 with TRBJ2-5; 11 bases are a match to TRBD2. The CDR3 has 14 amino acids. With 4 bases clipped from V and 7 bases from J, the junction kept 5 bases outside the gene matches. The germline CDR1 and CDR2 sequences are SGHDN and FVKESK. CDR3 sequence reads: CASSLAGGQGTQYF. The CDR3 nucleotides are TGTGCCAGCAGCCTAGCGGGAGGGCAGGGGACCCAGTACTTC.